The 2 T cell receptor beta chains below all came from one sample that was sequenced in a study of blood T cell repertoires in COVID-19. The data were produced by immunoSEQ multiplex PCR, yet TCRdb's version contains in-frame clones alone and is incomplete. The sample includes under 200,000 clones, around 87% of them seen just once. Sequencing was carried out using peripheral blood. All receptors come from a man aged 35-49 years with active or convalescent COVID-19.

The sample holds one count of this clone. CDR3 protein: CASSGNEKLFF. DNA of the CDR3: TGTGCCAGCTCAGGCAACGAAAAACTGTTTTTT. The chain joins TRBV18 to TRBJ1-4; no reliable D call. V lost 5 bases, J lost 8 bases, and 6 bases lay in between. This CDR3 region has 11 residues. Per germline, CDR1 KGHSH and CDR2 LQKENI. The whole variable domain, filled in from reference TRBV18 and TRBJ1-4, reads NAGVMQNPRHLVRRRGQEARLRCSPMKGHSHVYWYRQLPEEGLKFMVYLQKENIIDESGMPKERFSAEFPKEGPSILRIQQVVRGDSAAYFCASSGNEKLFFGSGTQLSVL.

This sequence joins TRBV4-3 and TRBJ1-6; 8 bases agree with TRBD1. Germline V gene data show CDR1 as LGHNA and CDR2 as YSLEER. With 0 bases clipped from V and 2 bases from J, the junction kept 9 bases outside the gene matches. The CDR3 totals 19 residues. For the CDR3, the DNA is TGCGCCAGCAGCCAAGACATCTTCAGGGGGCAAGCCTATAATTCACCCCTCCACTTT. Its protein product is CASSQDIFRGQAYNSPLHF.